Detailed here is one T cell receptor (beta chain). What it binds is unknown. Patients with active juvenile idiopathic arthritis donated these samples. This record comes from a study of circulating and synovial CD4+ cells in juvenile arthritis. General study points: Vbeta family usage analysis did not detect the pathogenic-like versus bulk difference.

The method was immunoSEQ multiplex PCR; TCRdb's version includes in-frame clones alone and lacks a portion of them. The sample holds 30,000 to 40,000 clones; around 96% are singletons and the top ten take about 0.15%. This sequence originates from a human donor with juvenile idiopathic arthritis. The source material was CD4+ T cells from blood.

The CDR3 DNA reads TGCGCCAGCAGCTACGCGGGGACGTACCAAGAGACCCAGTACTTC. Translating it yields CASSYAGTYQETQYF. V and J are TRBV5-1 and TRBJ2-5, with D maybe TRBD2 (6 bases). The CDR3 loop spans 15 amino acids. Trimming pared 3 bases from V and 0 bases from J, leaving 12 bases between. The germline V gene has CDR1 SGHRS and CDR2 YFSETQ.